In this sample, the clone carrying this T cell receptor beta chain turned up many times. No antigen is known for it. This record belongs to a study of T cell repertoires in cytomegalovirus infection. On the study more broadly: Based on public TCR beta signatures, there were indications of CMV infection and of a matching HLA type.

The CDR3 runs to 12 residues. The V gene lost 6 bases and the J gene lost 4 bases, with 7 bases spanning the gap. In TCRdb, the reads were re-called with MiXCR into one record per CDR3 protein. The sample lists 700,000 to 900,000 distinct CDR3 sequences; roughly 29% were seen once. The chain couples TRBV12-3 or TRBV12-4 to TRBJ2-1; the D is unclear. This clonotype originated in a human donor in good health (CMV status not recorded). Some clones in this sample may be carry-over from other donors' samples. The sequencing used cultured CD8+ T cells from PBMCs, collected from culture after CMV antigen stimulation. The DNA for the CDR3 is TGTGCCAGCAGCCTCCAGTACAATGAGCAGTTCTTC. Its protein is CASSLQYNEQFF.